The sequence of this T cell receptor (beta chain) was determined in a study of OX40 agonist ivuxolimab in advanced cancers. Sequencing was performed with immunoSEQ multiplex PCR; in TCRdb, only in-frame clones are kept and a portion is missing. The data show about 90,000 clones, 70% to 90% seen once. The V gene's germline CDR1 is SGHVS and CDR2 FQNEAQ. The CDR3 consists of 16 residues. V lost 0 bases to trimming and J lost 5 bases, with 17 bases between them. The chain links TRBV7-8 to TRBJ2-7, with D tentatively TRBD2 (7 bases). The sequencing used CD4+ or CD8+ T cells sorted from blood, collected in a trial of the OX40 agonist ivuxolimab. The sequence came from an adult with an advanced solid tumor such as melanoma, head and neck, liver or kidney cancer. The CDR3 is CASSLASGGATHEQYF. The CDR3, as DNA: TGTGCCAGCAGCTTAGCATCGGGGGGCGCAACCCACGAGCAGTACTTC.